These 30 T cell receptor beta chains originate from one sample sequenced in a study of identical twins. A single record per CDR3 protein comes from TCRdb applying MiXCR to the 5' RACE reads. The table lists some 760,000 distinct CDR3 sequences, around a sixth of them singletons. These data also featured in a second study, about T cells expressing NK-cell markers.

Sequenced: PBMCs. These receptors were taken from a woman younger than 30 in good health.

This clonotype was detected a few times. The rearrangement links TRBV9 to TRBJ2-3, with 7 nucleotides matching TRBD2. The trim removed 4 bases at V and 7 bases at J, leaving 18 bases unmatched. CDR1 and CDR2 from the germline V gene are SGDLS and YYNGEE. This CDR3 is 17 amino acids long. The CDR3 sequence is CASSLTKSGADKHTQYF. CDR3 bases: TGTGCCAGCAGCCTGACTAAGAGCGGGGCCGACAAGCATACGCAGTATTTT.

The CDR3 reads CASSVQWVGTQYF. The CDR3 bases are TGTGCCAGCAGTGTGCAGTGGGTCGGGACCCAGTACTTC. This chain links TRBV12-3 or TRBV12-4 with TRBJ2-5; no clear D. The CDR3 totals 13 residues. V was trimmed by 5 bases and J by 7 bases, leaving 14 bases between them.

This clonotype was detected ten times or more. The J gene is TRBJ1-2, the V gene TRBV7-2, with D perhaps matching TRBD1 (5 bases). V was pared by 5 bases and J by 6 bases, with 16 bases between. The CDR3 runs 14 residues. Per germline, CDR1 SGHTA and CDR2 FQGNSA. Here the CDR3 reads CASSPRVGGNGYTF. In DNA form, the CDR3 reads TGTGCCAGCAGCCCCCGGGTGGGGGGGAATGGCTACACCTTC. The full variable domain, its missing parts supplied by reference TRBV7-2 and TRBJ1-2, is GAGVSQSPSNKVTEKGKDVELRCDPISGHTALYWYRQSLGQGLEFLIYFQGNSAPDKSGLPSDRFSAERTGGSVSTLTIQRTQQEDSAVYLCASSPRVGGNGYTFGSGTRLTVV.

This clonotype was observed a handful of times. The chain has TRBV7-2 and TRBJ2-2; 9 nucleotides align to TRBD1. The CDR3 consists of 16 residues. Germline lookup yields CDR1 SGHTA and CDR2 FQGNSA. V trimming: 5 bases; J trimming: 5 bases; junction bases outside the gene matches: 9. In nucleotides, the CDR3 is TGTGCCAGCAGCACTCCGGGACAGGGAGAGACCGGGGAGCTGTTTTTT. Translating gives CASSTPGQGETGELFF.

In its sample, this clonotype was seen a few times. This chain uses TRBV12-3 or TRBV12-4 with TRBJ2-7, with TRBD2 matching over 12 bases. V was clipped by 7 bases and J by 4 bases; unmatched bases: 8. This CDR3 comprises 15 residues. In nucleotides, the CDR3 is TGTGCCAGCACTCCTAGCGGGAGGGCGACGTACGAGCAGTACTTC. Translated, it gives CASTPSGRATYEQYF.

Turning to this clonotype: A read error may produce the germline difference seen at one junction end. The chain links TRBV20-1 to TRBJ2-2; D is perhaps TRBD1 or TRBD2 (6 bases each). The CDR3 length is 16 residues. CDR1 DFQATT and CDR2 SNEGSKA come from the germline V gene (reference sequence). The CDR3 DNA is TGCTGTGCTAGAGATAACCGGGGGCCGGACACCGGGGAGCTGTTTTTT. This codes for CCARDNRGPDTGELFF.

This clonotype came up a few times. The chain carries TRBV10-3 and TRBJ1-2; no clear D gene. Trimming removed 0 bases at V and 7 bases at J, with 6 bases between. Germline assignment: CDR1 ENHRY and CDR2 SYGVKD. The CDR3 covers 12 residues. CDR3 bases: TGTGCCATCAGTGAGTCGGGTACTGGCTACACCTTC. Residues: CAISESGTGYTF.

This chain joins TRBV6-5 and TRBJ2-7; TRBD2 aligns across 10 bases. The junction had 11 bases not matched to a gene; V was cut back by 4 bases and J by 11 bases. There are 14 residues in the CDR3. Germline loops: CDR1 MNHEY, CDR2 SVGAGI. This chain's CDR3 is CASSSTSGYLRKYF. The CDR3 DNA reads TGTGCCAGCAGTTCGACTAGCGGGTACCTAAGGAAGTACTTC.

This clonotype turned up a few times. V and J are TRBV4-1 and TRBJ1-1; D not certain. The V and J ends lost 1 base and 0 bases respectively, with 6 bases between them. This CDR3 comprises 14 residues. The germline gives CDR1 MGHRA, CDR2 YSYEKL. The CDR3: CASSQGLMNTEAFF. The CDR3 nucleotides are TGCGCCAGCAGCCAAGGTCTTATGAACACTGAAGCTTTCTTT.

J is TRBJ2-5 and V is TRBV27; perhaps D is TRBD1 or TRBD2 (5 bases each). The CDR3 has 16 residues. CDR1 MNHEY and CDR2 SMNVEV come from the germline V gene (reference sequence). Trimming removed 4 bases from V and 1 base from J, with 16 bases in between. This chain's CDR3 is CASSSLGRGFQETQYF. The CDR3 region has the DNA TGTGCCAGCAGTTCCCTGGGCCGGGGCTTCCAAGAGACCCAGTACTTC.

This clonotype was detected ten times or more. The V gene is TRBV12-3 or TRBV12-4, the J gene TRBJ2-7; 8 positions match TRBD2. This CDR3 has 14 amino acids. V lost 5 bases, J lost 2 bases, and 5 bases stayed unmatched. The CDR3 DNA is TGTGCCAGCAGTCGTACTAGCGGTCCCTACGAGCAGTACTTC. Translated: CASSRTSGPYEQYF.

The CDR3 is CASIFSRQHNSPLHF. CDR3 coding DNA: TGTGCCAGCATTTTTTCCCGACAGCATAATTCACCCCTCCACTTT. The V gene is TRBV6-5, the J gene TRBJ1-6; TRBD1 is a possible D gene (5 bases). The germline CDR1 and CDR2 sequences are MNHEY and SVGAGI. V was clipped by 7 bases and J by 5 bases, with 15 bases between them. This CDR3 spans 15 amino acids.

This clonotype was observed a few times. The CDR3 DNA is TGTGCCAGCAGCTTGGAGACAGGGCCCTACGAGCAGTACTTC. This translates into CASSLETGPYEQYF. The V gene is TRBV7-2, the J gene TRBJ2-7; 7 nucleotides agree with TRBD1. V shed 3 bases, J shed 2 bases, and the junction held 4 bases outside the gene matches. Germline V gene sequence: CDR1 SGHTA, CDR2 FQGNSA. This CDR3 has 14 amino acids.

V and J are TRBV12-3 or TRBV12-4 and TRBJ1-2; a weak D match, TRBD1 (5 bases). V shed 5 bases and J shed 0 bases, with 13 bases lying between them. There are 15 residues in the CDR3. As DNA, the CDR3 is TGTGCCAGCAGTACCTGGGACGGGGCTAACTATGGCTACACCTTC. It is translated as CASSTWDGANYGYTF.

The chain combines TRBV11-2 with TRBJ2-1; 10 nucleotides match TRBD2. J was trimmed by 1 base and V by 5 bases; bases with no gene match: 5. CDR3 size: 16 residues. CDR1 is SGHAT and CDR2 is FQNNGV in the germline V gene. CDR3 DNA: TGTGCCAGCAGCCTTAGCGGGAGGCGGTCCTACAATGAGCAGTTCTTC. It encodes CASSLSGRRSYNEQFF.

The sample holds many counts of this clonotype. The rearrangement joins TRBV9 to TRBJ2-5; the D gene is possibly TRBD2 (6 bases). The CDR3 runs to 13 residues. V was cut by 4 bases and J by 2 bases, with 9 bases left in between. Germline values: CDR1 SGDLS, CDR2 YYNGEE. The CDR3, as DNA: TGTGCCAGCAGCCGGGGACTTCAAGAGACCCAGTACTTC. Protein sequence: CASSRGLQETQYF.

This clonotype was detected ten times or more. The chain links TRBV12-3 or TRBV12-4 to TRBJ2-3; no clear D gene. The CDR3 totals 15 residues. Trimming pared 2 bases from V and 3 bases from J, leaving 12 bases between. This CDR3 is CASSLRLANTDTQYF. CDR3 bases: TGTGCCAGCAGTTTAAGGCTCGCTAATACAGATACGCAGTATTTT.

The chain uses TRBV5-1 and TRBJ2-6; a weak D match, TRBD2 (5 bases). Trimming pared 5 bases from V and 0 bases from J, leaving 12 bases between. CDR1 SGHRS and CDR2 YFSETQ come from the germline V gene. This CDR3 spans 16 amino acids. In DNA, the CDR3 is TGCGCCAGCAGGGAGGCCCCGCTCTCTGGGGCCAACGTCCTGACTTTC. Its protein product is CASREAPLSGANVLTF.

The CDR3 here is CASSLVADDNEQFF. The CDR3 DNA reads TGTGCCAGCAGTTTGGTAGCGGATGACAATGAGCAGTTCTTC. This chain links TRBV12-3 or TRBV12-4 with TRBJ2-1, with a possible D match to TRBD2 (6 bases). V was pared by 3 bases and J by 5 bases, with 11 bases between. This CDR3 contains 14 residues.

This clonotype has at least ten counts. The junction shows a germline mismatch at one end, possibly a read error. The chain carries TRBV20-1 and TRBJ2-7; a weak D match, TRBD2 (6 bases). The CDR3 extends over 14 amino acids. Germline CDR1 DFQATT, CDR2 SNEGSKA (reference sequence). This CDR3 is CSARDPGASHEQYF. The DNA for the CDR3 is TGCAGTGCTAGAGACCCGGGAGCCTCCCACGAGCAGTACTTC.

This clonotype was recorded a few times. The chain has TRBV27 and TRBJ1-6; 10 positions agree with TRBD1. This CDR3 is 16 amino acids long. V dropped 5 bases and J dropped 11; count of bases not matched to a gene: 12. Per germline, CDR1 MNHEY and CDR2 SMNVEV (reference sequence). The CDR3: CASSLSTGGASTPLHF. The CDR3, as DNA: TGTGCCAGCAGTCTTTCGACAGGGGGCGCTTCTACACCCCTCCACTTT.

The V gene is TRBV7-2, the J gene TRBJ1-1, with a possible D match to TRBD1 (6 bases). CDR1 is SGHTA, CDR2 FQGNSA, per germline. V lost 3 bases to trimming and J lost 2 bases, with 16 bases between them. CDR3 size: 16 residues. CDR3 DNA sequence: TGTGCCAGCAGCTTCCTTCTACGGACAGATAACACTGAAGCTTTCTTT. Its translation: CASSFLLRTDNTEAFF.

This clonotype was seen a handful of times. J is TRBJ2-1 and V is TRBV29-1; TRBD1 matches at 8 bases. V lost 7 bases, J lost 5 bases, and 7 bases stayed unmatched. The CDR3 covers 13 residues. Germline V gene sequence: CDR1 SQVTM, CDR2 ANQGSEA. CDR3 sequence reads: CSADSDRDNEQFF. The CDR3 DNA reads as TGCAGCGCCGACTCGGACAGGGACAATGAGCAGTTCTTC.

This chain connects TRBV3-1 to TRBJ2-1; 7 nucleotides agree with TRBD2. CDR1 LGHDT and CDR2 YNNKEL come from the germline V gene (reference sequence). CDR3 size: 14 residues. V dropped 0 bases and J dropped 8; count of bases not matched to a gene: 4. The CDR3, as DNA: TGTGCCAGCAGCCAAGAGACTAGCTTCGATGAGCAGTTCTTC. Amino acids: CASSQETSFDEQFF.

The V call is TRBV9, the J call TRBJ2-7, with a weak D call TRBD1 (6 bases). The CDR3 is 14 residues long. Germline CDR1 is SGDLS and CDR2 is YYNGEE. V lost 3 bases and J lost 5, with 15 bases in between. CDR3 in amino acids: CASSARTDRHEQYF. The DNA for the CDR3 is TGTGCCAGCAGCGCCCGAACTGACAGGCACGAGCAGTACTTC.

This chain links TRBV9 with TRBJ1-1; TRBD1 might be the D (6 bases). V lost 0 bases to trimming and J lost 0 bases, with 12 bases between them. CDR1 is SGDLS and CDR2 is YYNGEE in the germline V gene. The CDR3 is made up of 16 amino acids. The CDR3 DNA follows: TGTGCCAGCAGCGTAGAGAGGCAGGGGCTGAACACTGAAGCTTTCTTT. As protein: CASSVERQGLNTEAFF.

The chain is built from TRBV12-3 or TRBV12-4 and TRBJ1-1; 7 bases map to TRBD1. The CDR3 is 15 amino acids. Germline trimming cut 4 bases from V and 9 bases from J; bases unmatched to any gene: 14. The chain's CDR3 is CASSSRQGGVLKAFF. CDR3 nucleotide sequence: TGTGCCAGCAGTTCGCGACAGGGCGGGGTCCTGAAAGCTTTCTTT.

The chain combines TRBV5-6 with TRBJ2-7; 8 bases line up with TRBD2. Germline loops: CDR1 SGHDT, CDR2 YYEEEE. The V segment lost 6 bases and the J segment 6 bases; nucleotides outside the gene matches: 14. The CDR3 consists of 15 residues. CDR3 sequence reads: CASKDVASGSIEQYF. Here the CDR3 DNA reads TGTGCCAGCAAAGATGTCGCTAGCGGGTCCATCGAGCAGTACTTC.

This clonotype has a count of ten or more. The J gene is TRBJ2-5, the V gene TRBV5-1; 7 bases line up with TRBD1. The CDR3 sequence is 13 residues long. The trim removed 3 bases at V and 2 bases at J, leaving 1 base unmatched. Looked up from germline, CDR1 is SGHRS and CDR2 is YFSETQ. The CDR3 loop reads CASSSGQQETQYF. The CDR3 DNA is TGCGCCAGCAGCTCGGGACAGCAAGAGACCCAGTACTTC. Full variable domain (outside the CDR3, taken from reference TRBV5-1 and TRBJ2-5): KAGVTQTPRYLIKTRGQQVTLSCSPISGHRSVSWYQQTPGQGLQFLFEYFSETQRNKGNFPGRFSGRQFSNSRSEMNVSTLELGDSALYLCASSSGQQETQYFGPGTRLLVL.

The count of this clonotype is one. One end of the junction fails to match germline, which may point to a read error. CDR3 in amino acids: CASTLTDRSSYNVQFF. The DNA of the CDR3 is TGCGCCAGCACCTTAACCGACCGTAGCTCCTACAATGTGCAGTTCTTC. The V gene is TRBV5-1, the J gene TRBJ2-1; D gene unclear. The V gene's germline CDR1 is SGHRS and CDR2 YFSETQ. CDR3 length: 16 amino acids.